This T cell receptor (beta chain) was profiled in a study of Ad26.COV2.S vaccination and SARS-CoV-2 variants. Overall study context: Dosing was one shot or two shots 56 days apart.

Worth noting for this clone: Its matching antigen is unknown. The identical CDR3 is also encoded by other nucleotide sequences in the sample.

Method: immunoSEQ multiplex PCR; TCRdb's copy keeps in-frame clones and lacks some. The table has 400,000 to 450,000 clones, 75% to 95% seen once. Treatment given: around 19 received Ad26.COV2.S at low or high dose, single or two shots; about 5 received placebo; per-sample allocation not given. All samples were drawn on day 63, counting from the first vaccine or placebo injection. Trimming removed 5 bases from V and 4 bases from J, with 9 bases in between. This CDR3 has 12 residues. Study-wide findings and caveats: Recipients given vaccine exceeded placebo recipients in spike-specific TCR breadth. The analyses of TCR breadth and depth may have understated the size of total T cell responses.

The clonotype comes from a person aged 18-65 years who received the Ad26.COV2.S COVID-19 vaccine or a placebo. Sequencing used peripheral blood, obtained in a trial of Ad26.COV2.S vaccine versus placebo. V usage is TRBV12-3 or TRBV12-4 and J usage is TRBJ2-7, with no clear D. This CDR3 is CASSLDRYEQYF. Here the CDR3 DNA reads TGTGCCAGCAGTCTCGACCGATACGAGCAGTACTTC.